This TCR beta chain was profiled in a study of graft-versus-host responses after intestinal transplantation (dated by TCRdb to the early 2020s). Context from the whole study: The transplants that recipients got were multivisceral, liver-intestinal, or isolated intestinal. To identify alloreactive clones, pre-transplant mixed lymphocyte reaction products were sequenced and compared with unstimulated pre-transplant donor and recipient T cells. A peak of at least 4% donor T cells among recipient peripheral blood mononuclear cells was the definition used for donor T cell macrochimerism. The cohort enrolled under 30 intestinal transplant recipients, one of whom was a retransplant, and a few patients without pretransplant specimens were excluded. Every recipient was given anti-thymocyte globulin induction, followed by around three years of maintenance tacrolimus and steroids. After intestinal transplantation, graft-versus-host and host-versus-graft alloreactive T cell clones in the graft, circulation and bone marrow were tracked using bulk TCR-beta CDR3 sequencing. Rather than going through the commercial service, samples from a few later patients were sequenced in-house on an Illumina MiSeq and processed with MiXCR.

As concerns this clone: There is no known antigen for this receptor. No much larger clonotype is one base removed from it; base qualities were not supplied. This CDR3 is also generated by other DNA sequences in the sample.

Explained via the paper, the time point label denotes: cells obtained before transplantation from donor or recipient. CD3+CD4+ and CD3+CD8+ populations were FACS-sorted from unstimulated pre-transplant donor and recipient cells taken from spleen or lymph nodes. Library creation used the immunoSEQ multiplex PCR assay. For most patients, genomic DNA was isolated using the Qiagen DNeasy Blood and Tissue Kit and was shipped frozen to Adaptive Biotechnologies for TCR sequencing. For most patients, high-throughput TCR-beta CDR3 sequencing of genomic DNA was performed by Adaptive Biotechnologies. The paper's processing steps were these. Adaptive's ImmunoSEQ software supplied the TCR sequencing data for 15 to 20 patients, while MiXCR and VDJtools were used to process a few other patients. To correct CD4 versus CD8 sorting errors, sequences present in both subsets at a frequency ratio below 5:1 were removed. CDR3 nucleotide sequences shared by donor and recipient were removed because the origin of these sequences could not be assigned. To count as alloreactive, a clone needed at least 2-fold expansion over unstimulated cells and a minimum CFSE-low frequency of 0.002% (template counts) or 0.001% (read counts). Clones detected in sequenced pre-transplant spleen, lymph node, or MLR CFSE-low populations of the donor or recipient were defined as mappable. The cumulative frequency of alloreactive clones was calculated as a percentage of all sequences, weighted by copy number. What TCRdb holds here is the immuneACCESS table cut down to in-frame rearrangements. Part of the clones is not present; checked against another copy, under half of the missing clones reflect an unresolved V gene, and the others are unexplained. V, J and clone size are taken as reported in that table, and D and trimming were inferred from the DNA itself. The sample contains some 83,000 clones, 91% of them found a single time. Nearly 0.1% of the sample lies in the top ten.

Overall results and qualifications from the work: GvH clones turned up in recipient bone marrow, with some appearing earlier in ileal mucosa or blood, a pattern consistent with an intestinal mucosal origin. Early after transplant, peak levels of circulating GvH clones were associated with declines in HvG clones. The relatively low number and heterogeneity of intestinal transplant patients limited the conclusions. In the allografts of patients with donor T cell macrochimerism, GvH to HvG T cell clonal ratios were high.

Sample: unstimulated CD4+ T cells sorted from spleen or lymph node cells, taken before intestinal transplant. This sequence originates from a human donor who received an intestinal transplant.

The DNA reads TGTGCCAGTAGTGCCCGACTAGCGGGGGGCACAGATACGCAGTATTTT. Its translation is CASSARLAGGTDTQYF. The sequence is built from TRBV19 and TRBJ2-3; 12 bases in the junction line up with TRBD2. Per the germline V gene (reference sequence), LNHDA is the CDR1 and SQIVND is the CDR2. From its cysteine to its phenylalanine, the CDR3 spans 16 amino acids. Of the read, only the CDR3 DNA is kept; its 48 bases are in frame from base 1. V is cut back by 5 bases and J by 1 base, with 4 bases in the junction unmatched.